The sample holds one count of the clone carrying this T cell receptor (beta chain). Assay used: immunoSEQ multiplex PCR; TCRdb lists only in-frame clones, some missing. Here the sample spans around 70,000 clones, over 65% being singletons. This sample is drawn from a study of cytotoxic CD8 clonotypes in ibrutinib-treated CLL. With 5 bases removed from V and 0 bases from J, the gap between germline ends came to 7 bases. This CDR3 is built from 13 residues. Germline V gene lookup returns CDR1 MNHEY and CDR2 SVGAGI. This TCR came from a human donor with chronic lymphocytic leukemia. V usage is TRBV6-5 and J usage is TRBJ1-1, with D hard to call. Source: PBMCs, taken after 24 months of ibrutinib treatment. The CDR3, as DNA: TGTGCCAGCAGTGGACGGATGAACACTGAAGCTTTCTTT. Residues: CASSGRMNTEAFF.